The text below deals with one T cell receptor (beta chain). No antigen is known for it. This specimen comes from a study of cytomegalovirus exposure and HLA in healthy donors. Findings and limits, study-wide: One later analysis reportedly identified an Asian-associated ancestry cluster that showed fewer N-insertions than the approximately 600-donor mean. Differences between HLA loci emerged in a later analysis of TCR association rates, with DRB1 most and HLA-C fewest. Sequencing depth roughly uniform across donors was assumed in presence/absence analyses.

Primers included in the PCR were 60 Vbeta and 13 Jbeta primers. Here immunoSEQ multiplex PCR was the method, and the copy in TCRdb shows in-frame clones only, minus some. The sample comprises 85,000 to 100,000 clones, roughly 80% of which are singletons, and 1% to 1.5% rests with the top ten. Germline lookup yields CDR1 MNHNS and CDR2 SASEGT. Trimming removed 4 bases from V and 7 bases from J, with 20 bases in between. The length of the CDR3 is 15 residues. This clonotype was sampled from a girl aged 2-10 years in good health and CMV-seropositive. Sequenced input: PBMCs. The chain carries TRBV6-1 and TRBJ2-7; tentative D call: TRBD2 (5 bases). Here the CDR3 reads CASSVMLDRTGEQYF. The CDR3 nucleotides are TGTGCCAGCAGTGTTATGCTAGATCGGACGGGGGAGCAGTACTTC.